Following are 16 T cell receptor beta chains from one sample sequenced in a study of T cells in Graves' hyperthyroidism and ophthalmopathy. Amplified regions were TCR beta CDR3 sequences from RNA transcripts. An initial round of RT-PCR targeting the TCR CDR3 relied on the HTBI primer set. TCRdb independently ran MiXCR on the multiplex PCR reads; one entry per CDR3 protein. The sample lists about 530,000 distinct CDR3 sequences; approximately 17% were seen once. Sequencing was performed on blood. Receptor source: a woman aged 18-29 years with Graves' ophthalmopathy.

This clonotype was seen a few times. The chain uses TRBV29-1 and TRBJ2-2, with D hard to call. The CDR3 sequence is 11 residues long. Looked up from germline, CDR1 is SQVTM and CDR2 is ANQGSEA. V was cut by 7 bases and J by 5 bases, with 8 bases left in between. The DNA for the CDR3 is TGCAGCGGCGCGTGGACCGGGGAGCTGTTTTTT. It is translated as CSGAWTGELFF.

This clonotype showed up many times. CDR3 bases: TGTGCCAGCAGTTACAGCGGGACCTTCGGGGCCAATGAGCAGTTCTTC. This encodes CASSYSGTFGANEQFF. The J gene is TRBJ2-1, the V gene TRBV6-1; 7 bases line up with TRBD2. CDR1 and CDR2 from the germline V gene are MNHNS and SASEGT. There are 16 residues in the CDR3. V lost 5 bases, J lost 6 bases, and 13 bases stayed unmatched.

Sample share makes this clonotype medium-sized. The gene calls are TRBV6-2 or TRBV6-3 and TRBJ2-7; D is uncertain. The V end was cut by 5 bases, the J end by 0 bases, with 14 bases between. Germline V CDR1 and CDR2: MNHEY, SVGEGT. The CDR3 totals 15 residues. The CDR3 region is CASSPYLDGSYEQYF. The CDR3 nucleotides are TGTGCCAGCAGTCCCTACCTCGACGGCTCCTACGAGCAGTACTTC.

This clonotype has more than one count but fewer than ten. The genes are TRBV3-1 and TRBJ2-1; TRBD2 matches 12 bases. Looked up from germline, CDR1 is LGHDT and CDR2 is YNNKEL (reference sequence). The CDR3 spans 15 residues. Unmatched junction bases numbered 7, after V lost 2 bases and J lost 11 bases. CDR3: CASSQRTSGKGKQFF. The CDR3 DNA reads TGTGCCAGCAGCCAAAGGACTAGCGGGAAGGGTAAGCAGTTCTTC.

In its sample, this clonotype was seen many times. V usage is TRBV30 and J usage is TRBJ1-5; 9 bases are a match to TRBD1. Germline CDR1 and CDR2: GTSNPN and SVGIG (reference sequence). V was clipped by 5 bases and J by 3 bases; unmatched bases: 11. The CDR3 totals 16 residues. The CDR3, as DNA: TGTGCCTGGCAAGGAGGGGGGACAGGGAACAATCAGCCCCAGCATTTT. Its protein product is CAWQGGGTGNNQPQHF. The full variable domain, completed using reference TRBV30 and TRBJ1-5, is SQTIHQWPATLVQPVGSPLSLECTVEGTSNPNLYWYRQAAGRGLQLLFYSVGIGQISSEVPQNLSASRPQDRQFILSSKKLLLSDSGFYLCAWQGGGTGNNQPQHFGDGTRLSIL.

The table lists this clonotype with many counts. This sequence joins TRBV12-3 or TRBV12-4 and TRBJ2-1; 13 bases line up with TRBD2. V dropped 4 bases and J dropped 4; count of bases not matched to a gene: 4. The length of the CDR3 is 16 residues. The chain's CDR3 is CASSSLAGGGYNEQFF. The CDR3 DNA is TGTGCCAGCAGTTCACTAGCGGGAGGGGGGTACAATGAGCAGTTCTTC.

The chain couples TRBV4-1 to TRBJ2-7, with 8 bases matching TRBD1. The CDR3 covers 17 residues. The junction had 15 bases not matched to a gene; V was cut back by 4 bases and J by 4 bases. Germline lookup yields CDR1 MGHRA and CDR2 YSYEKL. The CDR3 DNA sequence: TGCGCCAGCAGCCCTGACCTGAGTGGGACAGGTTTTTACGAGCAGTACTTC. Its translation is CASSPDLSGTGFYEQYF.

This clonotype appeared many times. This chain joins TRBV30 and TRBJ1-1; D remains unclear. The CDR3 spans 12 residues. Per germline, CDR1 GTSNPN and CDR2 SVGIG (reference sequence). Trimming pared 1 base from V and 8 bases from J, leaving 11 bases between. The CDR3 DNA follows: TGTGCCTGGAGTGCAAAGGTGGTAGAAGCTTTCTTT. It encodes CAWSAKVVEAFF. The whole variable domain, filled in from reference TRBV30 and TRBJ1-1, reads SQTIHQWPATLVQPVGSPLSLECTVEGTSNPNLYWYRQAAGRGLQLLFYSVGIGQISSEVPQNLSASRPQDRQFILSSKKLLLSDSGFYLCAWSAKVVEAFFGQGTRLTVV.

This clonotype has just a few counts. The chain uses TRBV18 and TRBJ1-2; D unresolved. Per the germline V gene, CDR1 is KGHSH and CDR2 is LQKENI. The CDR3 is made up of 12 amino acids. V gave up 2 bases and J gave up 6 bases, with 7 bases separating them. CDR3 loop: CASSPNQHGYTF. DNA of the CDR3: TGTGCCAGCTCACCAAATCAACATGGCTACACCTTC.

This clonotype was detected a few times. The CDR3 reads CAWSGGDGGHGRPPGSYNEQFF. CDR3 coding DNA: TGTGCCTGGAGTGGAGGGGACGGTGGACACGGGAGGCCCCCCGGGTCCTACAATGAGCAGTTCTTC. The V and J genes are TRBV30 and TRBJ2-1; 7 bases match TRBD2. This CDR3 spans 22 amino acids. From germline, CDR1 is GTSNPN and CDR2 SVGIG (reference sequence). The junction had 25 bases not matched to a gene; V was cut back by 1 base and J by 1 base.

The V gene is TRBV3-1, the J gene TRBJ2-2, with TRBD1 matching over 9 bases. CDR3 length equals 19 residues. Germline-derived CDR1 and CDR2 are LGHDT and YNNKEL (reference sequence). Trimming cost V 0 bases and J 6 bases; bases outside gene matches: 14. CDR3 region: CASSQDFGTGPQGAGELFF. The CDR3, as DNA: TGTGCCAGCAGCCAAGATTTTGGGACAGGGCCACAGGGTGCCGGGGAGCTGTTTTTT.

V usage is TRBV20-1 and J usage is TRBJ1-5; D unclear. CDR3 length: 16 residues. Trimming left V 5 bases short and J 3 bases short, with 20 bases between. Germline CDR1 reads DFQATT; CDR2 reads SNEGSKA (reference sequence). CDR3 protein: CSASANYAANNQPQHF. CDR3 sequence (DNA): TGCAGTGCTTCGGCAAACTATGCAGCTAACAATCAGCCCCAGCATTTT.

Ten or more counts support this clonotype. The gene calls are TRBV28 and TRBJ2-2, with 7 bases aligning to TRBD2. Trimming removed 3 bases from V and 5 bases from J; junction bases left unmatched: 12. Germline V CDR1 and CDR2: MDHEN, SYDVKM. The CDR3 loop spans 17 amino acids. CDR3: CASSLREPRERTGELFF. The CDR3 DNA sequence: TGTGCCAGCAGTTTGCGTGAACCGCGGGAGCGAACCGGGGAGCTGTTTTTT. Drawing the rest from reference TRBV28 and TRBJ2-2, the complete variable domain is DVKVTQSSRYLVKRTGEKVFLECVQDMDHENMFWYRQDPGLGLRLIYFSYDVKMKEKGDIPEGYSVSREKKERFSLILESASTNQTSMYLCASSLREPRERTGELFFGEGSRLTVL.

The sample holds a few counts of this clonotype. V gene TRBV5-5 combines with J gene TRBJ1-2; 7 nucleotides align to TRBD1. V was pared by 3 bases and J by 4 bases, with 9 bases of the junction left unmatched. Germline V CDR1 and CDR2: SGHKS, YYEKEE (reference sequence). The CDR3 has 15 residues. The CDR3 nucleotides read TGTGCCAGCAGCTCCGGTGCCGGGACAGCCTATGGCTACACCTTC. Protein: CASSSGAGTAYGYTF.

CDR3 nucleotides: TGTGCCAGCAGCATCCAGCGGGGGGTGTATGAGCAGTTCTTC. Its translation: CASSIQRGVYEQFF. V usage is TRBV5-4 and J usage is TRBJ2-1; 9 nucleotides line up with TRBD2. Germline loops: CDR1 SGHNT, CDR2 YYREEE (reference sequence). The J segment lost 8 bases and the V segment lost 4 bases, leaving 7 bases of the junction unmatched. This CDR3 has 14 amino acids.

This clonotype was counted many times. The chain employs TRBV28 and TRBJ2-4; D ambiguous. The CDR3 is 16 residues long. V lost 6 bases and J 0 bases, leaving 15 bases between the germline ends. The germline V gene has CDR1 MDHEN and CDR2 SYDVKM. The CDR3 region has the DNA TGTGCCAGCAGCCCCCTAAGTATACTAGCCAAAAACATTCAGTACTTC. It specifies CASSPLSILAKNIQYF.